Included here is one T cell receptor beta chain sequence, with context. This record belongs to a study of blood T cell repertoires in COVID-19. Study information: Acute and convalescent COVID-19 specimens originated in the United States, Italy and Spain. Sample material is recorded as cDNA or gDNA derived from T cells, B-cell-depleted T cells, or PBMCs.

Per the study methods: Estimated nucleated cell counts came from reference gene primer amplification. Assay: immunoSEQ multiplex PCR; the TCRdb copy retains only in-frame clones and omits some. V, J and clone size are taken as reported in that table, and D and trimming were inferred from the DNA itself. The profile shows about 30,000 clones, 65% to 70% of them singletons. This receptor was identified in a human donor in a cohort sampled during active COVID-19. Material: peripheral blood.

The CDR3 protein is CASSRLARPGGGRTEAFF. CDR3 DNA: TGTGCCAGTAGTAGACTTGCTCGACCAGGGGGCGGAAGGACTGAAGCTTTCTTT. V and J are TRBV19 and TRBJ1-1; 8 bases match TRBD1. V gave up 4 bases and J gave up 5 bases; unmatched junction bases: 18. CDR1 and CDR2 (germline): LNHDA, SQIVND (reference sequence). The CDR3 covers 18 residues.